The clone carrying this T cell receptor beta chain was seen more than once but under ten times. TCRdb re-called the 5' RACE reads through MiXCR, storing one row per CDR3 protein. The table includes about 470,000 distinct CDR3 sequences, 20% to 25% detected once. Germline loops: CDR1 MGHRA, CDR2 YSYEKL. Trimming left V 1 base short and J 2 bases short, with 11 bases between. This CDR3 comprises 15 residues. This entry belongs to a study of T-cell memory formation after mild COVID-19. The TCR originated in an adult woman who had mild COVID-19 (a few samples of this study predate the infection). Cell type and time point are not known. Specimen: PBMCs or a T cell subset sorted from them (not recorded which). V gene TRBV4-1 combines with J gene TRBJ1-1; D is ambiguous. The DNA for the CDR3 is TGCGCCAGCAGCCAAGTAGGGCGGAAAAACACTGAAGCTTTCTTT. This gives the protein CASSQVGRKNTEAFF.